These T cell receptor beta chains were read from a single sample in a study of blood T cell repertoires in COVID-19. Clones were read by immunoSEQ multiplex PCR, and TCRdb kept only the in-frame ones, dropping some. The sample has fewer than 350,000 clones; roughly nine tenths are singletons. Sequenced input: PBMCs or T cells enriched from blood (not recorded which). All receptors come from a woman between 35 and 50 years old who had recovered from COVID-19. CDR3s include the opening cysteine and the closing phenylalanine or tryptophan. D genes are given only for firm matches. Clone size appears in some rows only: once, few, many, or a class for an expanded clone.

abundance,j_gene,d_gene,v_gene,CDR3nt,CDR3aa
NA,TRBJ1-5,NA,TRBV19,TGTGCCAGTAGTCCGGGACAACTTAGCAATCAGCCCCAGCATTTT,CASSPGQLSNQPQHF
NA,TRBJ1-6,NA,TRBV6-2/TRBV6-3,TGTGCCAGCAGTTATGTAGAGGGCCTGAGCTCCTATAATTCACCCCTCCACTTT,CASSYVEGLSSYNSPLHF
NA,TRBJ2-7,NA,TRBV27,TGTGCCAGCAGTCCATACGGGTCTAGCTCCTACGAGCAGTACTTC,CASSPYGSSSYEQYF
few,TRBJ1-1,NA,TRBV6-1,TGTGCCAGCAGTGAATATGAGGGGGACACTGAAGCTTTCTTT,CASSEYEGDTEAFF
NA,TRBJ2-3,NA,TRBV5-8,TGTGCCAGCAGTTGGGGATCAGGGGCGCCAGATACGCAGTATTTT,CASSWGSGAPDTQYF
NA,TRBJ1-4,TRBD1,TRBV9,TGTGCCAGCAGCATGGACAGGGGAGGTGAAAAACTGTTTTTT,CASSMDRGGEKLFF
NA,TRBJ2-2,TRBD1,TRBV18,TGTGCCAGCTCAAAGACAGGGGAGAACACCGGGGAGCTGTTTTTT,CASSKTGENTGELFF
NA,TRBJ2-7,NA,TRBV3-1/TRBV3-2,TGTGCCAGCAGCCAAGATGGGGGGTGGTACGAGCAGTACTTC,CASSQDGGWYEQYF
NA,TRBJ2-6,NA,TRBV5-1,TGCGCCAGCAGCTTGGAGGTAGGGGGGGCTACCGGGGCCAACGTCCTGACTTTC,CASSLEVGGATGANVLTF
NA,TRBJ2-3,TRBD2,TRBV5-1,TGCGCCAGCAGCTGGGGGAGGGCAGATACGCAGTATTTT,CASSWGRADTQYF
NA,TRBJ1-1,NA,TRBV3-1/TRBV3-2,TGTGCCAGCAGCCCGACACACATGAACACTGAAGCTTTCTTT,CASSPTHMNTEAFF